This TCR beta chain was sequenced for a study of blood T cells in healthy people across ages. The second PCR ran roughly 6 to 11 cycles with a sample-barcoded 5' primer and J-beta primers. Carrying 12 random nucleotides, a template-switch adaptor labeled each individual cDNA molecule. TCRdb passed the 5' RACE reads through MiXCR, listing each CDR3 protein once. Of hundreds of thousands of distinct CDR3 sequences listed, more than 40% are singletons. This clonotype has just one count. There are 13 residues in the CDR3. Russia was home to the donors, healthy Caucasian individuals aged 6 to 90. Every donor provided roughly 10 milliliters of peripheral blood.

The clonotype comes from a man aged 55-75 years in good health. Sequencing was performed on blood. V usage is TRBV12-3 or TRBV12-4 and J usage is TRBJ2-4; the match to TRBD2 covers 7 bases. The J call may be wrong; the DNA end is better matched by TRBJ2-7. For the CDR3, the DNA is TGTGCCAGTAGACTAGCCCAAGCCTACGAGCAGTACTTC. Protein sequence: CASRLAQAYEQYF.